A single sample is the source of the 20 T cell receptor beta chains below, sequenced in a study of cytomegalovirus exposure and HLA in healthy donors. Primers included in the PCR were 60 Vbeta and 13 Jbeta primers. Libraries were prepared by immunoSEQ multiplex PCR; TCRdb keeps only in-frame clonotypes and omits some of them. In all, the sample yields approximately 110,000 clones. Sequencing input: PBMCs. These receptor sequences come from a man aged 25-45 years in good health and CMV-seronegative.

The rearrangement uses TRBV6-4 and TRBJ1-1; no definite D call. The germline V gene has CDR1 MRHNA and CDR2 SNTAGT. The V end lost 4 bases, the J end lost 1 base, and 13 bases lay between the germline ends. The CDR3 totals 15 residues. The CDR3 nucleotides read TGTGCCAGCAGTGTGGGCAGCTCAAGGAACACTGAAGCTTTCTTT. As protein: CASSVGSSRNTEAFF.

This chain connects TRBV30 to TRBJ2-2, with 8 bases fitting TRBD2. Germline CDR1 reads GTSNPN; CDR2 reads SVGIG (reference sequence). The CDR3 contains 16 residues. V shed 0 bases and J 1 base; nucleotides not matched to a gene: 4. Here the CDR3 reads CAWSVRLAGNTGELFF. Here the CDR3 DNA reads TGTGCCTGGAGTGTACGCCTAGCGGGGAACACCGGGGAGCTGTTTTTT. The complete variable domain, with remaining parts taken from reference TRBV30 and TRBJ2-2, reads SQTIHQWPATLVQPVGSPLSLECTVEGTSNPNLYWYRQAAGRGLQLLFYSVGIGQISSEVPQNLSASRPQDRQFILSSKKLLLSDSGFYLCAWSVRLAGNTGELFFGEGSRLTVL.

CDR3 coding DNA: TGCGCCAGCAGCGTACAGGGATGGGGGAAAACCGGGGAGCTGTTTTTT. Translation: CASSVQGWGKTGELFF. The chain links TRBV5-1 to TRBJ2-2; possible D gene TRBD1, 6 bases. The CDR3 has 16 amino acids. V lost 4 bases and J 5 bases, leaving 18 bases between the germline ends. Germline assignment: CDR1 SGHRS and CDR2 YFSETQ.

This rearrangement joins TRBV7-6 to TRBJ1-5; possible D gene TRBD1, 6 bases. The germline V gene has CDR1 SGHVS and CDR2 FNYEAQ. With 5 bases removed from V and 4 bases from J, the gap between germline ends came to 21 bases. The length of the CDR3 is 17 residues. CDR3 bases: TGTGCCAGCAGCCACTTATCGGGGGGGGCGGGAAATCAGCCCCAGCATTTT. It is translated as CASSHLSGGAGNQPQHF.

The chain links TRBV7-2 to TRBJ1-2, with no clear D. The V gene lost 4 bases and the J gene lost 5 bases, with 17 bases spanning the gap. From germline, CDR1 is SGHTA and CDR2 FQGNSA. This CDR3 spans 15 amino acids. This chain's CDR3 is CASSSGALIGYGYTF. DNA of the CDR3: TGTGCCAGCAGCTCGGGAGCCCTGATAGGGTATGGCTACACCTTC.

CDR3 sequence reads: CASSRGTGTIPEQYF. DNA of the CDR3: TGTGCCAGCAGCAGGGGGACAGGGACCATCCCCGAGCAGTACTTC. This sequence joins TRBV7-8 and TRBJ2-7; 9 bases are a match to TRBD1. The trim removed 5 bases at V and 6 bases at J, leaving 11 bases unmatched. The CDR3 has 15 residues. Germline V gene lookup returns CDR1 SGHVS and CDR2 FQNEAQ.

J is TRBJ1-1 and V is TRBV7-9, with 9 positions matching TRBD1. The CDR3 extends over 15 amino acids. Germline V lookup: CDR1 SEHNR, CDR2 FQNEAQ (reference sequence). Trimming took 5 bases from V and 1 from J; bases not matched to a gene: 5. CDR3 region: CASSTPDRGNTEAFF. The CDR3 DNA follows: TGTGCCAGCAGCACACCGGACAGGGGGAACACTGAAGCTTTCTTT.

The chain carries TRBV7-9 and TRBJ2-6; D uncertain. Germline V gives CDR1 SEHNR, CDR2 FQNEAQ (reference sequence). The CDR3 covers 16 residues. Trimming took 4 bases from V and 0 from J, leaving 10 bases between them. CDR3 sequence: CASSSWAGSGANVLTF. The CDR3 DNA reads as TGTGCCAGCAGCTCCTGGGCCGGCTCTGGGGCCAACGTCCTGACTTTC.

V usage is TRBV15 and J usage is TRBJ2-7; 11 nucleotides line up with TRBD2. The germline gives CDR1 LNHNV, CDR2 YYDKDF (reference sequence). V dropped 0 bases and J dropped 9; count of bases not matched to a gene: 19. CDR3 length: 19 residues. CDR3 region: CATSRDQTTGGSGTSGQYF. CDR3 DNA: TGTGCCACCAGCAGAGACCAAACGACAGGGGGGAGTGGGACTAGCGGGCAGTACTTC.

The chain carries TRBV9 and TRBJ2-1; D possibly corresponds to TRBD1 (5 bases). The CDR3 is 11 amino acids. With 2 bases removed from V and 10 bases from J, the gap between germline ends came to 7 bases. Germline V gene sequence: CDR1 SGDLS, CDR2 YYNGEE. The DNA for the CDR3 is TGTGCCAGCAGCGTGACAGAAGAGCAGTTCTTC. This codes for CASSVTEEQFF.

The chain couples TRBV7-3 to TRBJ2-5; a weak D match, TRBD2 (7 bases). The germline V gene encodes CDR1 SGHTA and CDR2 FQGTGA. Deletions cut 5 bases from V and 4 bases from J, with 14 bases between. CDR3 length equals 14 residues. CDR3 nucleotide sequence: TGTGCCAGCAGCGTCAAGGGGGGGGCAGAGACCCAGTACTTC. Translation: CASSVKGGAETQYF.

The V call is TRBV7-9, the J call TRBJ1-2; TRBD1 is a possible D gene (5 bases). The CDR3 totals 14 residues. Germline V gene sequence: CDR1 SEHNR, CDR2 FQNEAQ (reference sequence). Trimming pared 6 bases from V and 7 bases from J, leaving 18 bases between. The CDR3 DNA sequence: TGTGCCAGCAGGAAGGACACTGCAATAAGTGGCTACACCTTC. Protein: CASRKDTAISGYTF.

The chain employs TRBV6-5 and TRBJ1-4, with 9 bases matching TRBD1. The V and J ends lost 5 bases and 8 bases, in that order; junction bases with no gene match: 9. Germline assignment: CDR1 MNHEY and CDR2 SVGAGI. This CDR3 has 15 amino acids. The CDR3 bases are TGTGCCAGCAGTCCCTGGACAGGGGTAGGCGAAAAACTGTTTTTT. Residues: CASSPWTGVGEKLFF.

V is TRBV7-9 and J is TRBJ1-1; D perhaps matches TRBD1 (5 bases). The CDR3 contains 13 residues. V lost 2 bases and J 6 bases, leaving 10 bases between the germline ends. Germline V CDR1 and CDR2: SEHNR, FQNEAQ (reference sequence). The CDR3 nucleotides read TGTGCCAGCAGCTTATCAGGGATCCCTGAAGCTTTCTTT. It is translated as CASSLSGIPEAFF. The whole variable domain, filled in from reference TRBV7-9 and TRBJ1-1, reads DTGVSQNPRHKITKRGQNVTFRCDPISEHNRLYWYRQTLGQGPEFLTYFQNEAQLEKSRLLSDRFSAERPKGSFSTLEIQRTEQGDSAMYLCASSLSGIPEAFFGQGTRLTVV.

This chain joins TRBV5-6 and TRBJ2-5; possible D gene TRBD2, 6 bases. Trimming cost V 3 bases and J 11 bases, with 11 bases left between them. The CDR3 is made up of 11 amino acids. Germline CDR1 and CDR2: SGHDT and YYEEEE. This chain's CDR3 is CASSWGVEQYF. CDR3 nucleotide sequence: TGTGCCAGCAGCTGGGGGGTGGAGCAGTACTTC. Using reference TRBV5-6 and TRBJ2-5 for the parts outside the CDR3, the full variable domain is DAGVTQSPTHLIKTRGQQVTLRCSPKSGHDTVSWYQQALGQGPQFIFQYYEEEERQRGNFPDRFSGHQFPNYSSELNVNALLLGDSALYLCASSWGVEQYFGPGTRLLVL.

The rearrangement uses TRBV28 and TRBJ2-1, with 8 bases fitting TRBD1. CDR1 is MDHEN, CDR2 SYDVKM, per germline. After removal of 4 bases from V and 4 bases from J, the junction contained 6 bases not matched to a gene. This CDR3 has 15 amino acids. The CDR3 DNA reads TGTGCCAGCAGTTCGGGACAGGTAGTTTACAATGAGCAGTTCTTC. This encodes CASSSGQVVYNEQFF.

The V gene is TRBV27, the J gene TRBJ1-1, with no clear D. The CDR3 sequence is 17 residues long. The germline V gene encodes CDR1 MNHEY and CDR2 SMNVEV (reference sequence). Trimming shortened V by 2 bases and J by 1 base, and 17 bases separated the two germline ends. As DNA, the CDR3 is TGTGCCAGCAGTTTAATCACAGCGGCAGGATCGAACACTGAAGCTTTCTTT. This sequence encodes CASSLITAAGSNTEAFF.

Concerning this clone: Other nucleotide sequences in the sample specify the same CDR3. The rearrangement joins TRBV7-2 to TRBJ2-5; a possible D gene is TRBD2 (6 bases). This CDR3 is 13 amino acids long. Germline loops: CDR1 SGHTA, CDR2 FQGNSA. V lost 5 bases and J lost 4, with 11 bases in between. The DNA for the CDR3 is TGTGCCAGCAGCCCGCGGGGACGAGAGACCCAGTACTTC. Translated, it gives CASSPRGRETQYF.

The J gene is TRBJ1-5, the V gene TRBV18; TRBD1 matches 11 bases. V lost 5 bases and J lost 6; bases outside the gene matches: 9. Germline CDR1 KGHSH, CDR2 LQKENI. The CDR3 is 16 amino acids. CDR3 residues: CASSEGQGANGQPQHF. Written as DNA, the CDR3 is TGTGCCAGCTCAGAAGGACAGGGGGCGAACGGTCAGCCCCAGCATTTT.

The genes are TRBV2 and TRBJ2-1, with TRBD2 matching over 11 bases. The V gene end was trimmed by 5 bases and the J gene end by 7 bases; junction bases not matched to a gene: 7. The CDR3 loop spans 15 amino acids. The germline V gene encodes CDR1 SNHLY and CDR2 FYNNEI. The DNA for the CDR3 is TGTGCCAGCAGTTTTAGCGGGGGGGCCTGGAATGAGCAGTTCTTC. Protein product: CASSFSGGAWNEQFF. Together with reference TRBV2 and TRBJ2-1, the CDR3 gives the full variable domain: EPEVTQTPSHQVTQMGQEVILRCVPISNHLYFYWYRQILGQKVEFLVSFYNNEISEKSEIFDDQFSVERPDGSNFTLKIRSTKLEDSAMYFCASSFSGGAWNEQFFGPGTRLTVL.